This is a list of T cell receptor beta chains from one sample in a study of cytomegalovirus exposure and HLA in healthy donors. Profiling relied on immunoSEQ multiplex PCR, and the TCRdb table lists in-frame clones only, not all of them. The sample yields around 71,000 clones, roughly 60% seen once. The source material was PBMCs. These receptors came from a man in his thirties or forties in good health and CMV-seropositive. Both conserved end residues are part of each CDR3. Fields, in order: V gene, D gene, J gene, clone size, CDR3 DNA, CDR3 protein. D genes are given only for firm matches. Clone size is stated in some rows and not others, as once, few, many or a class when expanded.

v_call: TRBV5-6; d_call: TRBD2; j_call: TRBJ2-7; clone_size: NA; cdr3_nt: TGTGCCAGCAGTTATAGCGGGAGTCTCTACGAGCAGTACTTC; cdr3_aa: CASSYSGSLYEQYF
v_call: TRBV4-1; d_call: NA; j_call: TRBJ2-2; clone_size: few; cdr3_nt: TGCGCCAGCAGCGTCTTACTAGGCTTCAAGAACGCCGGGGAGCTGTTTTTT; cdr3_aa: CASSVLLGFKNAGELFF
v_call: TRBV5-6; d_call: NA; j_call: TRBJ2-1; clone_size: few; cdr3_nt: TGTGCCAGCAGCCTGGGACACGTATCCATCGTCTTC; cdr3_aa: CASSLGHVSIVF
v_call: TRBV5-1; d_call: NA; j_call: TRBJ2-7; clone_size: NA; cdr3_nt: TGCGCCAGCAGTCTCGGGAGTGGCTACGAGCAGTACTTC; cdr3_aa: CASSLGSGYEQYF
v_call: TRBV28; d_call: TRBD2; j_call: TRBJ2-7; clone_size: once; cdr3_nt: TGTGCCAGCAGTATCCTAGCGGGAGCCTCCTACGAGCAGTACTTC; cdr3_aa: CASSILAGASYEQYF
v_call: TRBV2; d_call: NA; j_call: TRBJ2-5; clone_size: NA; cdr3_nt: TGTGCCACCTCATCCGTAGACGCTGCAGGAGAGACCCAGTACTTC; cdr3_aa: CATSSVDAAGETQYF
v_call: TRBV29-1; d_call: NA; j_call: TRBJ1-1; clone_size: NA; cdr3_nt: TGCAGCGTTGCCTACGAGGGCAGGGAGGGCACTGAAGCTTTCTTT; cdr3_aa: CSVAYEGREGTEAFF
v_call: TRBV5-1; d_call: TRBD2; j_call: TRBJ2-1; clone_size: NA; cdr3_nt: TGCGCCAGCAGCTTGGTCCTAGCGGGGGGCGATGAGCAGTTCTTC; cdr3_aa: CASSLVLAGGDEQFF
v_call: TRBV5-1; d_call: NA; j_call: TRBJ1-1; clone_size: few; cdr3_nt: TGCGCCAGCAGCTCCTTAAGCCGGGACACTGAAGCTTTCTTT; cdr3_aa: CASSSLSRDTEAFF
v_call: TRBV7-2; d_call: NA; j_call: TRBJ2-7; clone_size: NA; cdr3_nt: TGTGCCAGCAGCTTTACACGAGGAGCCTACGAGCAGTACTTC; cdr3_aa: CASSFTRGAYEQYF
v_call: TRBV6-4; d_call: TRBD2; j_call: TRBJ2-3; clone_size: NA; cdr3_nt: TGTGCCAGCAGTGCCGGGGGGGCCAGCACAGATACGCAGTATTTT; cdr3_aa: CASSAGGASTDTQYF
v_call: TRBV28; d_call: NA; j_call: TRBJ1-1; clone_size: NA; cdr3_nt: TGTGCCAGCAGTTTTACCGGGGGTGGGACTGAAGCTTTCTTT; cdr3_aa: CASSFTGGGTEAFF
v_call: TRBV7-3; d_call: TRBD2; j_call: TRBJ2-1; clone_size: NA; cdr3_nt: TGTGCCAGCAACCCTAGCGGGGGCTACAATGAGCAGTTCTTC; cdr3_aa: CASNPSGGYNEQFF
v_call: TRBV27; d_call: NA; j_call: TRBJ2-7; clone_size: NA; cdr3_nt: TGTGCCAGCAGTTTATTCGGGAGTTGGGCCTACGAGCAGTACTTC; cdr3_aa: CASSLFGSWAYEQYF
v_call: TRBV10-3; d_call: NA; j_call: TRBJ2-3; clone_size: NA; cdr3_nt: TGTGCCATCAGGGCGACAGCCTCTAGCACAGATACGCAGTATTTT; cdr3_aa: CAIRATASSTDTQYF
v_call: TRBV28; d_call: NA; j_call: TRBJ2-7; clone_size: NA; cdr3_nt: TGTGCCAGCAGTTTCCCACCCGAACGGTACTCCTACGAGCAGTACTTC; cdr3_aa: CASSFPPERYSYEQYF
v_call: TRBV6-6; d_call: TRBD1; j_call: TRBJ2-7; clone_size: NA; cdr3_nt: TGTGCCAGCAGTTCAGGACAGGTCTCCTACGAGCAGTACTTC; cdr3_aa: CASSSGQVSYEQYF
v_call: TRBV5-6; d_call: NA; j_call: TRBJ1-2; clone_size: medium-sized; cdr3_nt: TGTGCCAGCAGCTTGATTGCCGAGGATAGGACAGTGTATGGCTACACCTTC; cdr3_aa: CASSLIAEDRTVYGYTF
v_call: TRBV7-2; d_call: NA; j_call: TRBJ2-7; clone_size: NA; cdr3_nt: TGTGCCAGCAGCGCCTCCGGGACAAGGGTGTCCGAGCAGTACTTC; cdr3_aa: CASSASGTRVSEQYF
v_call: TRBV7-9; d_call: NA; j_call: TRBJ1-2; clone_size: NA; cdr3_nt: TGTGCCAGCAGCCCACCCAGCGGGGCAACTTATGGCTACACCTTC; cdr3_aa: CASSPPSGATYGYTF
v_call: TRBV6-5; d_call: NA; j_call: TRBJ2-7; clone_size: NA; cdr3_nt: TGTGCCAGCAGTTACGACACGGCCTACGAGCAGTACTTC; cdr3_aa: CASSYDTAYEQYF
v_call: TRBV18; d_call: NA; j_call: TRBJ2-2; clone_size: NA; cdr3_nt: TGTGCCAGCTCACCTTGGACAGACAACACCGGGGAGCTGTTTTTT; cdr3_aa: CASSPWTDNTGELFF
v_call: TRBV19; d_call: NA; j_call: TRBJ1-1; clone_size: NA; cdr3_nt: TGTGCCAGTAGTATTTCAGGGAACGGGCCCGAAGCTTTCTTT; cdr3_aa: CASSISGNGPEAFF
v_call: TRBV7-6; d_call: NA; j_call: TRBJ2-7; clone_size: NA; cdr3_nt: TGTGCCAGCAGCTCCAGGACAGAAACCTACGAGCAGTACTTC; cdr3_aa: CASSSRTETYEQYF
v_call: TRBV19; d_call: NA; j_call: TRBJ2-2; clone_size: NA; cdr3_nt: TGTGCCAGTAGTTGGCAGGGCTCCGGGGAGCTGTTTTTT; cdr3_aa: CASSWQGSGELFF
v_call: TRBV11-3; d_call: NA; j_call: TRBJ1-2; clone_size: NA; cdr3_nt: TGTGCCAGCAGCCAAGACACTGTTGGCTACACCTTC; cdr3_aa: CASSQDTVGYTF
v_call: TRBV19; d_call: TRBD2; j_call: TRBJ2-5; clone_size: NA; cdr3_nt: TGTGCCAGTAGTATCGGGCTAGCGGGGAACCAAGAGACCCAGTACTTC; cdr3_aa: CASSIGLAGNQETQYF
v_call: TRBV2; d_call: NA; j_call: TRBJ2-6; clone_size: NA; cdr3_nt: TGTGCCAGCGGAGGTATTTCTGGGGCCAACGTCCTGACTTTC; cdr3_aa: CASGGISGANVLTF
v_call: TRBV28; d_call: NA; j_call: TRBJ1-1; clone_size: once; cdr3_nt: TGTGCCAGCAGTTCCCGAGGCAGGGCAGCTGAAGCTTTCTTT; cdr3_aa: CASSSRGRAAEAFF
v_call: TRBV29-1; d_call: NA; j_call: TRBJ1-3; clone_size: NA; cdr3_nt: TGCAGCGTCCTAGGACAGCTGGGAAACACCATATATTTT; cdr3_aa: CSVLGQLGNTIYF
v_call: TRBV30; d_call: TRBD1; j_call: TRBJ1-6; clone_size: NA; cdr3_nt: TGTGCCTGGGCCCGACAGGGCCAGTTTTTCCACTTT; cdr3_aa: CAWARQGQFFHF
v_call: TRBV25-1; d_call: NA; j_call: TRBJ1-6; clone_size: NA; cdr3_nt: TGTGCCAGCGCCCGTGCGGGGGCCCGATCACCCCTCCACTTT; cdr3_aa: CASARAGARSPLHF
v_call: TRBV11-2; d_call: NA; j_call: TRBJ2-7; clone_size: few; cdr3_nt: TGTGCCAGCAGCTCGACAGGATCCTACGAGCAGTACTTC; cdr3_aa: CASSSTGSYEQYF
v_call: TRBV25-1; d_call: NA; j_call: TRBJ2-5; clone_size: NA; cdr3_nt: TGTGCCAGCAGAGGGACAAGGATCGGGGAGACCCAGTACTTC; cdr3_aa: CASRGTRIGETQYF
v_call: TRBV7-2; d_call: TRBD2; j_call: TRBJ2-7; clone_size: NA; cdr3_nt: TGTGCCAGCAGCTTGACAAGAGCGGGAGGGGGATCCGAGCAGTACTTC; cdr3_aa: CASSLTRAGGGSEQYF
v_call: TRBV28; d_call: NA; j_call: TRBJ2-5; clone_size: NA; cdr3_nt: TGTGCCACCACACAAGAGACCCAGTACTTC; cdr3_aa: CATTQETQYF